This TCR beta chain was obtained from a study of CD8+ T cells in alopecia areata. Specified treatment: oral pan-JAK inhibitor, 5-10 mg twice daily. The investigators collected lesional scalp punch biopsies and peripheral blood from alopecia areata patients. CD4+ and CD8+ T cells were sorted from PBMCs stained for CD3, CD4 and CD8. Remarks on this clone: What it binds is unknown.

The CDR3 covers 16 residues. V gave up 0 bases and J gave up 4 bases; unmatched junction bases: 4. Germline V gene data show CDR1 as SGDLS and CDR2 as YYNGEE. Reverse transcribed after extraction, RNA yielded cDNA as the sequencing template. The method was immunoSEQ multiplex PCR; TCRdb's version includes in-frame clones alone and lacks a portion of them. Of fewer than 250,000 clones listed, less than 50% were seen once; the top ten hold about 2.4%. Findings and limits, study-wide: Possibly as an HLA-related effect, TCR sharing across patients appeared less clear than in mice. Tofacitinib significantly decreased scalp clonality and expanded CD8+ clones among top 100.

The chain links TRBV9 to TRBJ2-2, with 9 bases identical to TRBD2. This clonotype was sampled from a human donor with alopecia areata. Sample: CD4+ T cells sorted from blood, taken at roughly week 36, from a patient treated with tofacitinib. The CDR3: CASSVGLAGLTGELFF. CDR3 DNA sequence: TGTGCCAGCAGCGTAGGTCTAGCGGGACTCACCGGGGAGCTGTTTTTT.